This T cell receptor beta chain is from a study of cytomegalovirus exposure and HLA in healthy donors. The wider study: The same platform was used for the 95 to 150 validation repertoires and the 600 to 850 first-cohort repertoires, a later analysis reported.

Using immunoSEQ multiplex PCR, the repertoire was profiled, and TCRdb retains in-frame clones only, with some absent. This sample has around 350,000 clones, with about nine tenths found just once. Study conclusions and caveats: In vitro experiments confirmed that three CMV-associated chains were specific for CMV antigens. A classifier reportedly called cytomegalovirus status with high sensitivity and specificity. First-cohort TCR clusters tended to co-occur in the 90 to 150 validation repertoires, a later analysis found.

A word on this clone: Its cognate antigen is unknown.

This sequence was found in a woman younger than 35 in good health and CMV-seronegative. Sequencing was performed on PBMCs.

The CDR3 DNA reads as TGCGCCAGCAGCACGCGACAGGGGAGGGGCACTGAAGCTTTCTTT. Translation gives CASSTRQGRGTEAFF. The chain couples TRBV5-1 to TRBJ1-1; 8 bases align to TRBD1. Looked up from germline, CDR1 is SGHRS and CDR2 is YFSETQ. The CDR3 length is 15 residues. After removal of 4 bases from V and 4 bases from J, the junction contained 9 bases not matched to a gene.